The source of this TCR beta chain is a study of T cells in Graves' hyperthyroidism and ophthalmopathy (dated by TCRdb to about 2019). Concerning the study at large: Peripheral blood was sampled at the time of initial diagnosis, prior to any treatment. An independent validation cohort of 18 to 20 hyperthyroidism patients and approximately 15 patients who later progressed to ophthalmopathy tested prospective prediction of ophthalmopathy. The roughly 91 discovery patients were randomly divided into training and test sets at a 7:3 ratio. The study also compared thyroid tissue and blood T-cell repertoires from five or six Graves' hyperthyroidism patients. The paper describes TCR Vbeta CDR3 sequencing of 135 peripheral blood samples, made up of under 50 ophthalmopathy patients, roughly 75 hyperthyroidism patients and 17 progressor patients. Once sampling was done, hyperthyroidism patients were given methimazole at a starting dose of 30 mg daily, whereas ophthalmopathy patients were given high-dose intravenous methylprednisolone. TCR V-J signatures able to tell the groups apart were searched for in a discovery cohort of approximately 95 patients, of whom 43 had Graves' ophthalmopathy and 55 to 60 had stable Graves' hyperthyroidism.

The TCR beta CDR3 regions were amplified from the RNA transcripts. The first round of RT-PCR for the TCR CDR3 was performed with the HTBI primer set and the Qiagen OneStep RT-PCR kit. A second multiplex PCR round built the libraries, followed by size selection and purification. The libraries were sequenced on an Illumina HiSeq2000 using paired-end 100 bp reads. Regarding the original processing steps: SOAPnuke was used to process the raw data, throwing out any read that contained adapters or uncalled bases, had a mean Phred below 15, or lacked an exact constant-primer or identifier match. High-quality paired reads were merged using COPE v1.2.5, and each unique nucleotide sequence was defined as a clonotype. Clonotypes were aligned to IMGT TRBV, TRBD and TRBJ reference segments using MiTCR v1.1. Only V-J combinations with frequency above 0.0001, covering about 99% of repertoires, were analysed. The TCS score was defined as the ratio of F50 (clonal expansion) to E x V (chaos), calculated using BLOSUM62-based TCRdist between CDR3 peptides within each V-J. Welch's t-statistics and random forest reduced roughly 500 V-J features to fewer than 15, which were used in a naive Bayes classifier (R e1071). TCRdb passed the public sequencing reads through fastp at Q25 and MiXCR, retaining productive beta sequences. Rows are unified per CDR3 protein, each entry keeping the most common DNA and genes. Clone size and V and J calls follow TCRdb, not the original study. Here the sample has hundreds of thousands of distinct CDR3 sequences; around a sixth occur a single time. The ten largest clonotypes hold roughly 7.7% of the sample.

A patient counted as having stable Graves' hyperthyroidism if no progression to ophthalmopathy occurred over 18 months of follow-up. Hyperthyroidism patients were aged 18 to 65 years and newly diagnosed, with disease duration of less than 2 months. The study excluded patients with uncontrolled infections, other autoimmune diseases, pregnancy or lactation. Diagnoses were based on clinical symptoms, serum thyroxine and TRAb, thyroid ultrasound and orbital computed tomography. Ficoll-Paque density gradient centrifugation was used to isolate PBMCs from about 10 ml of fresh peripheral blood. Total RNA was extracted with Trizol reagent, and quality was checked on an Agilent 2100 Bioanalyzer. This clonotype was recorded at least ten times. No cognate antigen has been identified for it. No per-base quality is available; no much larger clone lies one base away. The investigation overall reported the following: In validation, the model predicted progression to ophthalmopathy a median of around six months before onset, with 65% to 71% sensitivity and nearly 75% specificity. Most expanded thyroid clonotypes (frequency above 0.001) were also detected in blood, suggesting blood repertoires may reflect thyroid immune responses. No statistical method was used to fix the sample size in advance, and group allocation was not hidden from the investigators. In cross-validation, a model built on a 13 V-J signature told ophthalmopathy apart from stable hyperthyroidism with approximately 90% sensitivity and approximately 84% specificity, and in testing the same model reached 80%/75%.

What was sequenced was blood. The clonotype comes from a woman between 18 and 29 years old with Graves' hyperthyroidism.

CDR3 protein: CSVEEWTGTYGYTF. The base sequence is TGCAGCGTTGAAGAGTGGACAGGAACCTATGGCTACACCTTC. Recombination joined TRBV29-1 with TRBJ1-2; TRBD1 agrees with 7 junctional bases. Sequences SQVTM (CDR1) and ANQGSEA (CDR2) are obtained from the germline V gene. Unmatched junction bases come to 5, with V trimmed by 0 bases and J by 4 bases. Spanning cysteine to phenylalanine, the CDR3 consists of 14 amino acids. Only the CDR3 part of the read is kept: 42 bases, read in frame from the first base. The full variable domain, with segments outside the CDR3 supplied by the reference TRBV29-1 and TRBJ1-2 proteins, appears as SAVISQKPSRDICQRGTSLTIQCQVDSQVTMMFWYRQQPGQSLTLIATANQGSEATYESGFVIDKFPISRPNLTFSTLTVSNMSPEDSSIYLCSVEEWTGTYGYTFGSGTRLTVV.